A selection of T cell receptor beta chains follows, all from one sample in a study of blood T cell repertoires in COVID-19. Sequencing used immunoSEQ multiplex PCR; TCRdb keeps in-frame clones, though not all of them. This sample has some 250,000 clones, with roughly nine tenths found just once. Sequenced material: peripheral blood. These receptors came from a woman aged 25 to 39 with COVID-19, enrolled during active disease. Both conserved end residues are part of each CDR3. Each record gives: V gene, D gene, J gene, clone size, CDR3 protein, CDR3 DNA. D genes are given only for firm matches. Only some rows state a clone size, as once, few, many or a class for expanded clones.

v_gene: TRBV12-5
d_gene: .
j_gene: TRBJ2-7
abundance: .
CDR3aa: CASGLVRGVLGEEYF
CDR3nt: TGTGCTAGTGGTTTGGTACGAGGAGTTTTGGGGGAGGAGTACTTC

v_gene: TRBV3-1/TRBV3-2
d_gene: TRBD2
j_gene: TRBJ2-5
abundance: .
CDR3aa: CASSSLAGGRETQYF
CDR3nt: TGTGCCAGCAGCAGCCTAGCGGGGGGTCGGGAGACCCAGTACTTC

v_gene: TRBV7-9
d_gene: .
j_gene: TRBJ2-7
abundance: few
CDR3aa: CASSSNNDEQYF
CDR3nt: TGTGCCAGCAGCTCCAACAATGACGAGCAGTACTTC

v_gene: TRBV19
d_gene: .
j_gene: TRBJ1-1
abundance: .
CDR3aa: CASSIVDSSEAFF
CDR3nt: TGTGCCAGTAGTATAGTGGACTCAAGTGAAGCTTTCTTT

v_gene: TRBV4-1
d_gene: .
j_gene: TRBJ1-6
abundance: .
CDR3aa: CASSQLGEGMNSPLHF
CDR3nt: TGCGCCAGCAGCCAACTAGGGGAGGGAATGAATTCACCCCTCCACTTT

v_gene: TRBV15
d_gene: TRBD2
j_gene: TRBJ2-2
abundance: once
CDR3aa: CATSSDLAGGPGELFF
CDR3nt: TGTGCCACCAGCAGTGATCTAGCGGGGGGGCCCGGGGAGCTGTTTTTT

v_gene: TRBV5-6
d_gene: .
j_gene: TRBJ1-3
abundance: .
CDR3aa: CASSLAVISGNTIYF
CDR3nt: TGTGCCAGCAGCTTGGCGGTTATCTCTGGAAACACCATATATTTT

v_gene: TRBV29-1
d_gene: .
j_gene: TRBJ2-2
abundance: .
CDR3aa: CSVFSGELFF
CDR3nt: TGCAGCGTTTTTTCGGGGGAGCTGTTTTTT

v_gene: TRBV5-1
d_gene: TRBD1
j_gene: TRBJ1-1
abundance: .
CDR3aa: CASSQGQALVEAFF
CDR3nt: TGCGCCAGCAGCCAGGGACAGGCACTGGTTGAAGCTTTCTTT

v_gene: TRBV18
d_gene: .
j_gene: TRBJ1-4
abundance: .
CDR3aa: CASSSREKLFF
CDR3nt: TGTGCCAGCTCTTCTAGGGAAAAACTGTTTTTT

v_gene: TRBV11-2
d_gene: .
j_gene: TRBJ2-7
abundance: .
CDR3aa: CASSLVAGGYEQYF
CDR3nt: TGTGCCAGCAGCTTAGTCGCCGGGGGATACGAGCAGTACTTC

v_gene: TRBV3-1/TRBV3-2
d_gene: .
j_gene: TRBJ2-2
abundance: .
CDR3aa: CASSQELGPTGELFF
CDR3nt: TGTGCCAGCAGCCAAGAATTGGGGCCCACCGGGGAGCTGTTTTTT

v_gene: TRBV5-4
d_gene: TRBD2
j_gene: TRBJ2-3
abundance: .
CDR3aa: CASRPGGGEGADTQYF
CDR3nt: TGTGCCAGCAGACCGGGCGGGGGGGAAGGTGCAGATACGCAGTATTTT

v_gene: TRBV5-1
d_gene: .
j_gene: TRBJ2-7
abundance: .
CDR3aa: CASSLLPGTAYEQYF
CDR3nt: TGCGCCAGCAGCTTGCTCCCGGGAACAGCCTACGAGCAGTACTTC

v_gene: TRBV19
d_gene: .
j_gene: TRBJ1-5
abundance: .
CDR3aa: CASRTRTAINQPQHF
CDR3nt: TGTGCCAGTAGAACGAGGACTGCTATCAATCAGCCCCAGCATTTT

v_gene: TRBV7-9
d_gene: .
j_gene: TRBJ1-4
abundance: once
CDR3aa: CASSLADREKLFF
CDR3nt: TGTGCCAGCAGCTTGGCTGACAGGGAAAAACTGTTTTTT

v_gene: TRBV2
d_gene: .
j_gene: TRBJ2-1
abundance: .
CDR3aa: CASSHRFSSYNEQFF
CDR3nt: TGTGCCAGCAGCCACAGGTTTAGCTCCTACAATGAGCAGTTCTTC

v_gene: TRBV11-2
d_gene: .
j_gene: TRBJ1-4
abundance: .
CDR3aa: CASSLSGGSEKLFF
CDR3nt: TGTGCCAGCAGCTTATCCGGGGGTTCTGAAAAACTGTTTTTT

v_gene: TRBV3-1/TRBV3-2
d_gene: TRBD1
j_gene: TRBJ2-7
abundance: .
CDR3aa: CASSRTGGYEQYF
CDR3nt: TGTGCCAGCAGCCGGACAGGGGGCTACGAGCAGTACTTC

v_gene: TRBV5-1
d_gene: TRBD1
j_gene: TRBJ1-2
abundance: .
CDR3aa: CASSSGTGAYGYTF
CDR3nt: TGCGCCAGCAGCTCCGGGACAGGGGCCTATGGCTACACCTTC

v_gene: TRBV10-1
d_gene: TRBD2
j_gene: TRBJ2-7
abundance: .
CDR3aa: CASSGTSRYEQYF
CDR3nt: TGCGCCAGCAGTGGGACTAGCCGCTACGAGCAGTACTTC

v_gene: TRBV18
d_gene: .
j_gene: TRBJ1-2
abundance: .
CDR3aa: CASSPLGVDYGYTF
CDR3nt: TGTGCCAGCTCACCACTTGGAGTTGACTATGGCTACACCTTC